Given below is one T cell receptor beta chain in context. The data derive from a study of blood T cell repertoires in COVID-19. V shed 7 bases and J shed 7 bases, with 19 bases lying between them. This CDR3 has 15 residues. Per the germline V gene, CDR1 is MNHEY and CDR2 is SVGAGI. TCRdb keeps only in-frame clones here, not all; method: immunoSEQ multiplex PCR. The repertoire holds roughly 76,000 clones, with roughly 85% as singletons. The rearrangement uses TRBV6-5 and TRBJ2-2; no reliable D call. The source material was peripheral blood. This sequence originates from a woman aged 70-85 years with acute or convalescent COVID-19. The CDR3 protein is CASKDSPGLSGELFF. The DNA of the CDR3 is TGTGCCAGCAAAGATAGTCCAGGCTTGAGCGGGGAGCTGTTTTTT.